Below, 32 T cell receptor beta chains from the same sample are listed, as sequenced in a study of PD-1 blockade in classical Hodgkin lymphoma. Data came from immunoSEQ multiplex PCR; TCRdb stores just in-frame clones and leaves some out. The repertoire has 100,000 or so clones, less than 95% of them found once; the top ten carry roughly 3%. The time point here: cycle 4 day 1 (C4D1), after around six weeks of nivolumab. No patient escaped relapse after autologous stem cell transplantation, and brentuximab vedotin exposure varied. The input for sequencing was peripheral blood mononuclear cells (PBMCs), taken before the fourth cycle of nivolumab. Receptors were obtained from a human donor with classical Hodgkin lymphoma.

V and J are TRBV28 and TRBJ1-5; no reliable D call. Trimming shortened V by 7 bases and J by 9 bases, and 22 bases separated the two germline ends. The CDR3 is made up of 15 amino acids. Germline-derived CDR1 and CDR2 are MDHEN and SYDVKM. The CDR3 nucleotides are TGTGCCAGCATCCCCCCTCGTGGGCAGACCGGGCCCCAGCATTTT. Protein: CASIPPRGQTGPQHF.

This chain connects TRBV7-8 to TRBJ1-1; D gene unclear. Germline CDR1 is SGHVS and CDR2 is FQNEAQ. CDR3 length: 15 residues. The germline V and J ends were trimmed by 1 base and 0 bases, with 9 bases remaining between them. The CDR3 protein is CASSLGLAMNTEAFF. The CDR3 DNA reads TGTGCCAGCAGCTTAGGATTAGCCATGAACACTGAAGCTTTCTTT.

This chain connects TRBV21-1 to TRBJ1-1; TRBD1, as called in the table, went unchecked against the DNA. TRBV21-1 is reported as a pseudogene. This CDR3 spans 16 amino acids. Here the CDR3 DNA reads TGTGCCAGCAGAAACAGGGGGCCCTACAAGAACACTGAAGCTTTCTTT. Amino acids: CASRNRGPYKNTEAFF.

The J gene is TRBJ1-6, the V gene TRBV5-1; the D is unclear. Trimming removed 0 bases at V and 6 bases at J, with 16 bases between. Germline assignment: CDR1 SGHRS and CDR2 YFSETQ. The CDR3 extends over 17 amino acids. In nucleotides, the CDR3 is TGCGCCAGCAGCTTGGCCGGAGGGAGGTATGGTAATTCACCCCTCCACTTT. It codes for CASSLAGGRYGNSPLHF.

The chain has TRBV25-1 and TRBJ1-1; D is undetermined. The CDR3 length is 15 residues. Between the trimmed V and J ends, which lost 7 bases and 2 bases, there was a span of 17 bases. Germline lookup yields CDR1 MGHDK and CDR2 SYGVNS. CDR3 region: CASKAKNNINTEAFF. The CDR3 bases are TGTGCCAGCAAGGCTAAGAACAATATAAACACTGAAGCTTTCTTT. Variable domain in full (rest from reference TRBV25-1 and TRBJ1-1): EADIYQTPRYLVIGTGKKITLECSQTMGHDKMYWYQQDPGMELHLIHYSYGVNSTEKGDLSSESTVSRIRTEHFPLTLESARPSHTSQYLCASKAKNNINTEAFFGQGTRLTVV.

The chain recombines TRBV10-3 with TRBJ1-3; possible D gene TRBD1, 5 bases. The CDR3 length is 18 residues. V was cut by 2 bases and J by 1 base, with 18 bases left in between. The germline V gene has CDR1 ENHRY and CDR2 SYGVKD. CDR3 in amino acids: CAISEPVVMGGSGNTIYF. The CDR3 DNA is TGTGCCATCAGTGAGCCAGTGGTCATGGGGGGATCTGGAAACACCATATATTTT.

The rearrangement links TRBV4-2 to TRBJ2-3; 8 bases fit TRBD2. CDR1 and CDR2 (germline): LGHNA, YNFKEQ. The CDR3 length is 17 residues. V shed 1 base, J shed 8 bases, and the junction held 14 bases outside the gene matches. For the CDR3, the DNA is TGTGCCAGCAGCCAAGCATCCCACGAGCGGGGGCCGGGTACGCAGTATTTT. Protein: CASSQASHERGPGTQYF.

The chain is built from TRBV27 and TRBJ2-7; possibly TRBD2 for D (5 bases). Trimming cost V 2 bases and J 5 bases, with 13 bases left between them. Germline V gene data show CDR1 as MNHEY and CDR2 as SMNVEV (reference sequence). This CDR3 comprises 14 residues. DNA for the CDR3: TGTGCCAGCAGTTTACTCGGGGTATCCGACGAGCAGTACTTC. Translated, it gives CASSLLGVSDEQYF.

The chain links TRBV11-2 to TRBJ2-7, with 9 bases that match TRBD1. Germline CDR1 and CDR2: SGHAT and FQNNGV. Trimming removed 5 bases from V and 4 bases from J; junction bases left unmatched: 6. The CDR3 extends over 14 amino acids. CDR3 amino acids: CASSPLDRGYEQYF. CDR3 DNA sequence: TGTGCCAGCAGCCCGTTGGACAGGGGTTACGAGCAGTACTTC.

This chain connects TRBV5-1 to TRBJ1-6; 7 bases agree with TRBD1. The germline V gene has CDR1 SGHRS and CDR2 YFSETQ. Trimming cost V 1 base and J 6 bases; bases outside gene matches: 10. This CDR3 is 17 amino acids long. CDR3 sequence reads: CASSLTDRQGGNSPLHF. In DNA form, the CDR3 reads TGCGCCAGCAGCTTGACGGATCGACAGGGCGGTAATTCACCCCTCCACTTT.

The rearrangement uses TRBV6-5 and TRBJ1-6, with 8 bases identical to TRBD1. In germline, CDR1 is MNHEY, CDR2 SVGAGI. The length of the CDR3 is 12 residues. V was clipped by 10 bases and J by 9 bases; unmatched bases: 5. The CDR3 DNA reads TGTGCCACCCGACAGGGGCTTTCACCCCTCCACTTT. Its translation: CATRQGLSPLHF.

The CDR3 DNA reads TGTGCCAGCAGATCGGGGGGTGTGAACACTGAAGCTTTCTTT. Its translation is CASRSGGVNTEAFF. V usage is TRBV27 and J usage is TRBJ1-1; TRBD1 is a possible D gene (5 bases). V lost 6 bases to trimming and J lost 0 bases, with 11 bases between them. The CDR3 has 14 amino acids. Germline V gene lookup returns CDR1 MNHEY and CDR2 SMNVEV (reference sequence).

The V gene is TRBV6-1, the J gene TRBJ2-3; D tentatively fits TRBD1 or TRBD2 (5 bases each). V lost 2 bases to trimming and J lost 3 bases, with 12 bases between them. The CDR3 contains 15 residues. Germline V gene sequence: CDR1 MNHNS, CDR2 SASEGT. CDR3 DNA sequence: TGTGCCAGCAGTGAAATGGTCAGGGAGACAGATACGCAGTATTTT. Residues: CASSEMVRETDTQYF.

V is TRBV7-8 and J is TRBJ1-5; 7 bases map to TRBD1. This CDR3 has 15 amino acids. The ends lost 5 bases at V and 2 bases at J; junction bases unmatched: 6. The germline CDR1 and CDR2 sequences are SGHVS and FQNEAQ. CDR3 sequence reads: CASSPNDRGNQPQHF. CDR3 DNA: TGTGCCAGCAGCCCCAACGACAGGGGCAATCAGCCCCAGCATTTT.

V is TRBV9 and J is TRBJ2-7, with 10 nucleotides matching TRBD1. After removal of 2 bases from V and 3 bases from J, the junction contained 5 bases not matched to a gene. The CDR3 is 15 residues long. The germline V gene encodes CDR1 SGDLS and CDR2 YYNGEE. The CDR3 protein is CASSVGTGDDYEQYF. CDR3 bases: TGTGCCAGCAGCGTGGGGACAGGGGACGACTACGAGCAGTACTTC.

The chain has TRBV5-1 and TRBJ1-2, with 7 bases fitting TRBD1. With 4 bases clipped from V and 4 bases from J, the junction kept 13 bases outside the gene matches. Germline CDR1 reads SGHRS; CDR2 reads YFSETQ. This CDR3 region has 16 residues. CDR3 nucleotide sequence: TGCGCCAGCAGCCTAGACATACAGGGGTGGACCTATGGCTACACCTTC. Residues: CASSLDIQGWTYGYTF.

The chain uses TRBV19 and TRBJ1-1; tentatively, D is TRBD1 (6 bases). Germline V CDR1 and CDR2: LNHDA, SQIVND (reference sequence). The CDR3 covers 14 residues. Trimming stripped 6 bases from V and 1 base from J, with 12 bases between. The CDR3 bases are TGTGCCAGTAGCGGGGGCCTGAAGAACACTGAAGCTTTCTTT. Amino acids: CASSGGLKNTEAFF.

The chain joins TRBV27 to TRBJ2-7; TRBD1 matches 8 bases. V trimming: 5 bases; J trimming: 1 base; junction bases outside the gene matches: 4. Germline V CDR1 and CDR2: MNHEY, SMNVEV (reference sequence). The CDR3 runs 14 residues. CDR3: CASSLRTGSYEQYF. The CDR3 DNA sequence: TGTGCCAGCAGTCTCCGGACAGGGTCCTACGAGCAGTACTTC.

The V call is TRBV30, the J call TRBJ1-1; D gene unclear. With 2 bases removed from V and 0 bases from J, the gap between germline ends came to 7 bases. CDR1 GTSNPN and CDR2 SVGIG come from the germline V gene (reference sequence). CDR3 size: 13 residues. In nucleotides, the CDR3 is TGTGCCTGGAGTCGGACGGTGAACACTGAAGCTTTCTTT. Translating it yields CAWSRTVNTEAFF.

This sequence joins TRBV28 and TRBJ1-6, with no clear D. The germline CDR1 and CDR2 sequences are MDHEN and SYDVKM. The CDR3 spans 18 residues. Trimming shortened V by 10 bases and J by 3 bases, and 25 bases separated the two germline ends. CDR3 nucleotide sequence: TGTGCCAATACGACGACGAAGAGGGATAATAGCTATAATTCACCCCTCCACTTT. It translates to CANTTTKRDNSYNSPLHF.

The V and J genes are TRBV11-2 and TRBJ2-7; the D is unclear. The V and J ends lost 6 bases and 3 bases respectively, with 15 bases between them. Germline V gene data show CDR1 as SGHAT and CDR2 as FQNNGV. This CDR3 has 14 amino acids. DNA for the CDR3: TGTGCCAGCAGTAAAACGGGCGGCAACTACGAGCAGTACTTC. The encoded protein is CASSKTGGNYEQYF. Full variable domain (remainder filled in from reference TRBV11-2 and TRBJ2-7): EAGVAQSPRYKIIEKRQSVAFWCNPISGHATLYWYQQILGQGPKLLIQFQNNGVVDDSQLPKDRFSAERLKGVDSTLKIQPAKLEDSAVYLCASSKTGGNYEQYFGPGTRLTVT.

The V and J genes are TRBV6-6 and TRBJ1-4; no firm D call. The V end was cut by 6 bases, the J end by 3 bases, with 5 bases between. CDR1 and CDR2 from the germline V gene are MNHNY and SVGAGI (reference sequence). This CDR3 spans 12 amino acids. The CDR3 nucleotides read TGTGCCAGCAGCAGAGCTAATGAAAAACTGTTTTTT. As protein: CASSRANEKLFF.

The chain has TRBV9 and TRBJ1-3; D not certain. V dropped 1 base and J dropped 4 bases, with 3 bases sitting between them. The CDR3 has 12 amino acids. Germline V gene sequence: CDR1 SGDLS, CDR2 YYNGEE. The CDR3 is CASSVSGNTIYF. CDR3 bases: TGTGCCAGCAGCGTAAGCGGAAACACCATATATTTT.

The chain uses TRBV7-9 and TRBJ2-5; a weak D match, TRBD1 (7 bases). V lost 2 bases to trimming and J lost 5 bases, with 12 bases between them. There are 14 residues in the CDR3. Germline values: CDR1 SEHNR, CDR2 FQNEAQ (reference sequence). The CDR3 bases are TGTGCCAGCAGCTTAACGACAGGGAGGGAGACCCAGTACTTC. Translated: CASSLTTGRETQYF.

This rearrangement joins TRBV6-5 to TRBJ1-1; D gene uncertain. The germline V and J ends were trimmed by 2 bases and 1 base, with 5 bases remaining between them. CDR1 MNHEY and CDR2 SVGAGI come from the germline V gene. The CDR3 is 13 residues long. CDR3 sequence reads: CASSYKWNTEAFF. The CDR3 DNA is TGTGCCAGCAGTTACAAGTGGAACACTGAAGCTTTCTTT.

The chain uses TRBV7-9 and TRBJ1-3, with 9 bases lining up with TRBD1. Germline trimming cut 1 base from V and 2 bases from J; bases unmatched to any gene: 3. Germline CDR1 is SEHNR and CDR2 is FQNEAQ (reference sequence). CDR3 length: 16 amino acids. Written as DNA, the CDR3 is TGTGCCAGCAGCTTAGGTGGACAGGGGCCTGGAAACACCATATATTTT. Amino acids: CASSLGGQGPGNTIYF.

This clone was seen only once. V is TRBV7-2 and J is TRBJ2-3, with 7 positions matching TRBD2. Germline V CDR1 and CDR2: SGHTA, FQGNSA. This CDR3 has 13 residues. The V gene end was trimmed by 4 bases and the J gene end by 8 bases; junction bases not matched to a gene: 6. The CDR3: CASSSLTGGTQYF. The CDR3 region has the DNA TGTGCCAGCAGCTCTTTGACGGGGGGTACGCAGTATTTT. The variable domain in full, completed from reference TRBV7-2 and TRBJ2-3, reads GAGVSQSPSNKVTEKGKDVELRCDPISGHTALYWYRQSLGQGLEFLIYFQGNSAPDKSGLPSDRFSAERTGGSVSTLTIQRTQQEDSAVYLCASSSLTGGTQYFGPGTRLTVL.

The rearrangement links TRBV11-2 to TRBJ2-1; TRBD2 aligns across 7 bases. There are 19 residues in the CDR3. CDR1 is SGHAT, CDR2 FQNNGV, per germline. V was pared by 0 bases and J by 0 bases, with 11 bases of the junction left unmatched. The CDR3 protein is CASSLDPSGVLSSYNEQFF. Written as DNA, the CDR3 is TGTGCCAGCAGCTTAGACCCTAGCGGAGTTCTCAGCTCCTACAATGAGCAGTTCTTC.

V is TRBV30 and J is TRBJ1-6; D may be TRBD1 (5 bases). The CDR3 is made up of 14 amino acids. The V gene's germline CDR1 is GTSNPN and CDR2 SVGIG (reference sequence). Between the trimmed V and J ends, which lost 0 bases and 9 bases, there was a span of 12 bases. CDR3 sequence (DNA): TGTGCCTGGAGTGTACTGGGGGAGGGTTCACCCCTCCACTTT. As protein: CAWSVLGEGSPLHF.

In nucleotides, the CDR3 is TGCAGTGCTAGAGCTGGGTACGAGCAGTACTTC. Its protein is CSARAGYEQYF. The rearrangement links TRBV20-1 to TRBJ2-7; no definite D call. The V gene's germline CDR1 is DFQATT and CDR2 SNEGSKA (reference sequence). The V end lost 1 base, the J end lost 4 bases, and 5 bases lay between the germline ends. The CDR3 consists of 11 residues.

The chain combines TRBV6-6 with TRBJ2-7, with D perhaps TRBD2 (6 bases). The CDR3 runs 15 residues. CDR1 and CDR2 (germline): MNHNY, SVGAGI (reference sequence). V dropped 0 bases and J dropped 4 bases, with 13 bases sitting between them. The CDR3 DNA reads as TGTGCCAGCAGTTACTCGTGGGGAGGAGGTTACGAGCAGTACTTC. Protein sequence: CASSYSWGGGYEQYF.

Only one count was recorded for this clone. CDR3 residues: CASTTRWGGSSYEQYF. The CDR3 region has the DNA TGTGCCAGCACGACCCGGTGGGGGGGGAGCTCCTACGAGCAGTACTTC. The chain recombines TRBV7-2 with TRBJ2-7; 7 bases line up with TRBD2. Per germline, CDR1 SGHTA and CDR2 FQGNSA. There are 16 residues in the CDR3. V lost 7 bases to trimming and J lost 0 bases; unmatched junction nucleotides: 12.